The 7 T cell receptor beta chains below were found in one sample sequenced in a study of blood T cell repertoires in COVID-19 (TCRdb year 2020). Library preparation employed the immunoSEQ multiplex PCR assay. What TCRdb holds here is the immuneACCESS table cut down to in-frame rearrangements. Part of the clones is not present; checked against another copy, under half of the missing clones reflect an unresolved V gene, and the others are unexplained. The sample records 250,000 to 350,000 clones, roughly 80% of which are singletons. Around 4% of the sample goes to the ten largest clones. Material for sequencing was peripheral blood. Source of these receptors: a woman aged 50 to 60 with active or convalescent COVID-19.

The rearrangement uses TRBV6-2 or TRBV6-3 and TRBJ1-2; 8 bases fit TRBD1. The germline CDR1 and CDR2 sequences are MNHEY and SVGEGT. This CDR3 comprises 16 residues. Trimming removed 2 bases from V and 8 bases from J; junction bases left unmatched: 13. The CDR3 nucleotides read TGTGCCAGCAGTTACGCCTTATCCGGGACAGGAGGCGGCTACACCTTC. As protein: CASSYALSGTGGGYTF.

This chain uses TRBV13 with TRBJ1-1; no clear D gene. Germline values: CDR1 PRHDT, CDR2 FYEKMQ (reference sequence). V dropped 6 bases and J dropped 1 base, with 15 bases sitting between them. The CDR3 is made up of 15 amino acids. The CDR3 bases are TGTGCCAGCAGGAAAAATCAGAAGTCGAACACTGAAGCTTTCTTT. This translates into CASRKNQKSNTEAFF.

The J gene is TRBJ1-2, the V gene TRBV28, with D unclear. The CDR3 is 13 residues long. V lost 5 bases, J lost 4 bases, and 11 bases lay in between. CDR1 is MDHEN and CDR2 is SYDVKM in the germline V gene. Here the CDR3 DNA reads TGTGCCAGCAGTCCATTGACAATCTATGGCTACACCTTC. Translated, it gives CASSPLTIYGYTF.

The chain employs TRBV10-2 and TRBJ1-2; a possible D gene is TRBD1 (5 bases). This CDR3 spans 15 amino acids. Trimming shortened V by 6 bases and J by 0 bases, and 14 bases separated the two germline ends. Germline assignment: CDR1 WSHSY and CDR2 SAAADI. The CDR3 DNA sequence: TGCGCCAGCAGGGAGGTGGGACTTACTAACTATGGCTACACCTTC. This encodes CASREVGLTNYGYTF.

This clone has just one count. The chain combines TRBV19 with TRBJ1-2; D gene unclear. V was cut by 5 bases and J by 4 bases, with 14 bases left in between. Per the germline V gene, CDR1 is LNHDA and CDR2 is SQIVND (reference sequence). The CDR3 runs to 14 residues. The CDR3 protein is CASSLLDLGYGYTF. For the CDR3, the DNA is TGTGCCAGTAGTCTCCTGGACTTGGGCTATGGCTACACCTTC.

V usage is TRBV10-1 and J usage is TRBJ2-3; 9 bases are a match to TRBD2. CDR1 is WNHNN, CDR2 SYGVQD, per germline (reference sequence). The CDR3 has 14 residues. Unmatched junction bases numbered 5, after V lost 3 bases and J lost 7 bases. CDR3 in amino acids: CASSDAGGPYTQYF. CDR3 coding DNA: TGCGCCAGCAGTGATGCGGGAGGGCCCTATACGCAGTATTTT.

The V call is TRBV18, the J call TRBJ1-3; D is unclear. Trimming shortened V by 2 bases and J by 10 bases, and 21 bases separated the two germline ends. Germline V lookup: CDR1 KGHSH, CDR2 LQKENI. The CDR3 length is 16 residues. CDR3 protein: CASSPGPGATTETIYF. The CDR3 DNA is TGTGCCAGCTCACCAGGTCCCGGAGCCACGACCGAGACCATATATTTT.